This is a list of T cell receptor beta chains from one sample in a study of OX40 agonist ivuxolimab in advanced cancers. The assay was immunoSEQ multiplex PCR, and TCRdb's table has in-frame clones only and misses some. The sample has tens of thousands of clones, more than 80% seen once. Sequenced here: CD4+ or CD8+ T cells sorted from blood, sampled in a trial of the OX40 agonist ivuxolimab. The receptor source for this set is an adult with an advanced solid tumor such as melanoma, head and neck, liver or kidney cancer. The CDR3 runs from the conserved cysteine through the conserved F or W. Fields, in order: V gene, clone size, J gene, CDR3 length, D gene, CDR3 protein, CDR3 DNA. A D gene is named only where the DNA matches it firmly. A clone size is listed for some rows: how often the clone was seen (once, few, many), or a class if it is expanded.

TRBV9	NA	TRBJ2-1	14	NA	CASSELAVQNEQFF	TGTGCCAGCAGCGAGTTAGCGGTACAAAATGAGCAGTTCTTC
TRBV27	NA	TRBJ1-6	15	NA	CASSTTGPHNSPLHF	TGTGCCAGCAGTACGACAGGACCCCATAATTCACCCCTCCACTTT
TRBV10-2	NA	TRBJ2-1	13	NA	CASSDLEFIEQFF	TGCGCCAGCAGTGACCTAGAGTTCATTGAGCAGTTCTTC
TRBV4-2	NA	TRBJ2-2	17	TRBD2	CASSQDRLAGETGELFF	TGTGCCAGCAGCCAAGATCGGCTAGCGGGAGAAACCGGGGAGCTGTTTTTT
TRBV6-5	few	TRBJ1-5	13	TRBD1	CASSGDRNQPQHF	TGTGCCAGCAGTGGGGACAGAAATCAGCCCCAGCATTTT
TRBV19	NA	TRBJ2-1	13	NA	CASSGASGYEQFF	TGTGCCAGTAGTGGGGCTAGTGGATATGAGCAGTTCTTC
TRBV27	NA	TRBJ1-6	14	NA	CASSLYPDNSPLHF	TGTGCCAGCAGTTTATACCCCGATAATTCACCCCTCCACTTT
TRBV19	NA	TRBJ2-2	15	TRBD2	CASSIAGGGTGELFF	TGTGCCAGTAGTATTGCGGGAGGGGGCACCGGGGAGCTGTTTTTT
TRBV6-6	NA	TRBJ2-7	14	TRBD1	CASRSDRAFSEQYF	TGTGCCAGCAGATCTGACAGGGCATTCTCCGAGCAGTACTTC
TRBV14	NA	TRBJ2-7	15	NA	CASSQDQLRYYEQYF	TGTGCCAGCAGCCAAGACCAGTTACGTTACTACGAGCAGTACTTC
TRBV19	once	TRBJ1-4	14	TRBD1	CASSGTGSGEKLFF	TGTGCCAGTAGTGGGACAGGGTCAGGAGAAAAACTGTTTTTT
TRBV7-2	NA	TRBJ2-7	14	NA	CASSLAHPGYEQYF	TGTGCCAGCAGCTTAGCTCACCCAGGCTACGAGCAGTACTTC
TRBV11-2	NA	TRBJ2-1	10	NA	CASSLHEQFF	TGTGCCAGCAGCTTGCATGAGCAGTTCTTC
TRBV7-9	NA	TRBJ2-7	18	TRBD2	CASSSWREGLSDAYEQYF	TGTGCCAGCAGTTCCTGGCGGGAGGGCCTTTCTGACGCCTACGAGCAGTACTTC
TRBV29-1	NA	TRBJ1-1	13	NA	CSATNSMNTEAFF	TGCAGCGCGACAAACAGCATGAACACTGAAGCTTTCTTT
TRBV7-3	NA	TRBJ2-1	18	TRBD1	CASSGSDRVPLGGNEQFF	TGTGCCAGCAGCGGGTCGGACAGGGTACCACTCGGAGGAAATGAGCAGTTCTTC
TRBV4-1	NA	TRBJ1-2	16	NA	CASSQGAARVHYGYTF	TGCGCCAGCAGCCAAGGGGCCGCCCGAGTCCACTATGGCTACACCTTC
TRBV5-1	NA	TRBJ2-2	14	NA	CASSLGDGTGELFF	TGCGCCAGCAGCTTGGGGGACGGTACTGGGGAGCTGTTTTTT
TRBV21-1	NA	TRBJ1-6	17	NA	CASSNRQGVSHNSPLHF	TGTGCCAGCAGCAATCGACAGGGGGTATCCCATAATTCACCCCTCCACTTT
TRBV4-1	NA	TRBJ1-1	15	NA	CASSQERVMNTEAFF	TGCGCCAGCAGCCAAGAACGGGTGATGAACACTGAAGCTTTCTTT
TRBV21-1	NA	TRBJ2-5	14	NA	CASSKTSYRGEQYF	TGTGCCAGCAGCAAAACGTCTTATAGGGGAGAGCAGTACTTC
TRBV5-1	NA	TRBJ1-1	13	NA	CASSLALGPEAFF	TGCGCCAGCAGCTTGGCCTTGGGTCCTGAAGCTTTCTTT
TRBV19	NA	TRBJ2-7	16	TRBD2	CASGLAGGLHPYEQYF	TGTGCCAGTGGGCTAGCGGGAGGGCTTCACCCCTACGAGCAGTACTTC
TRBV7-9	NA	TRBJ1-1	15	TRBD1	CASSSRQGSRTEAFF	TGTGCCAGCAGCTCCCGACAGGGGAGTAGAACTGAAGCTTTCTTT
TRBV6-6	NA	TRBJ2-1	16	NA	CASSYSNEWVQNEQFF	TGTGCCAGCAGTTACTCGAATGAGTGGGTACAGAATGAGCAGTTCTTC
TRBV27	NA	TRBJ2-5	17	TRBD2	CASALWGRSGGHETQYF	TGTGCCAGCGCTCTTTGGGGCCGATCGGGGGGGCACGAGACCCAGTACTTC
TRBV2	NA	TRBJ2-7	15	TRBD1	CASSLGTGYVDEQYF	TGTGCCAGCAGTCTCGGGACAGGGTACGTTGACGAGCAGTACTTC
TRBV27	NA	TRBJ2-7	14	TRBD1	CAGSSGQGGYEQYF	TGTGCCGGCAGTTCGGGACAGGGGGGATACGAGCAGTACTTC
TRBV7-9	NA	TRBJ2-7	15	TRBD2	CASSLAGRASYEQYF	TGTGCCAGCAGCTTAGCCGGGAGGGCCTCCTACGAGCAGTACTTC
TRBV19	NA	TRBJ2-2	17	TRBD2	CASSIRARLAGMGELFF	TGTGCCAGTAGTATCCGGGCTCGACTAGCGGGAATGGGGGAGCTGTTTTTT
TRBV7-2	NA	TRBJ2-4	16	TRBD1	CASSSTGVKGKNIQYF	TGTGCCAGCAGCTCGACAGGGGTTAAGGGCAAAAACATTCAGTACTTC
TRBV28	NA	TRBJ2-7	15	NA	CASSSAGQRGYEQYF	TGTGCCAGCAGTTCCGCCGGACAGAGGGGTTACGAGCAGTACTTC
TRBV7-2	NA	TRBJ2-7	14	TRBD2	CASRGGVSDYEQYF	TGTGCCAGCAGGGGAGGGGTTTCGGACTACGAGCAGTACTTC
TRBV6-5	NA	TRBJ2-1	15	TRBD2	CASSSLAGGGDEQFF	TGTGCCAGCAGTTCCTTAGCGGGAGGCGGCGATGAGCAGTTCTTC
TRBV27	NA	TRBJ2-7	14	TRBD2	CASSLVGGYYEQYF	TGTGCCAGCAGTTTAGTGGGAGGGTACTACGAGCAGTACTTC
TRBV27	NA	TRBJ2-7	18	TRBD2	CASSLRGGYAGGPYEQYF	TGTGCCAGCAGTTTACGGGGTGGGTACGCGGGAGGCCCATACGAGCAGTACTTC
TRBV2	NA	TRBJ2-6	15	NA	CASSEDGTGANVLTF	TGTGCCAGCAGTGAAGATGGGACTGGGGCCAACGTCCTGACTTTC
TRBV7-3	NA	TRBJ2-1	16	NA	CASSLQDSGTYNEQFF	TGTGCCAGCAGCTTACAGGACAGCGGGACTTACAATGAGCAGTTCTTC
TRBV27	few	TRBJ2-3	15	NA	CASKGGGWSTDTQYF	TGTGCCAGCAAGGGTGGAGGGTGGAGCACAGATACGCAGTATTTT
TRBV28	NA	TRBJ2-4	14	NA	CASSLGGQGNIQYF	TGTGCCAGCAGTTTAGGGGGGCAGGGGAACATTCAGTACTTC
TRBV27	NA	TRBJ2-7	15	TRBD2	CASSSETSGVYEQYF	TGTGCCAGCAGTTCAGAGACTAGCGGAGTCTACGAGCAGTACTTC